The 25 T cell receptor beta chains given below trace back to one sample, sequenced in a study of beta chain features in type 1 diabetes (dated by TCRdb to 2016 to 2019). The library came from the immunoSEQ multiplex PCR assay. The entire amount of isolated RNA was reverse transcribed using the High Capacity cDNA Reverse Transcription Kit, so the sequenced TCRB transcripts were expressed ones. Here the immuneACCESS table is served through TCRdb, limited to in-frame sequences with V and J called. Missing clones are a known gap in these copies; in checked studies unresolved V genes cover under half, and the rest lacks a known reason. The sample data list hundreds of thousands of clones, and around 30% of these were observed just once. About 0.065% of the sample goes to the ten largest clones. The sequenced sample was naive CD4+ T cells from blood. The cell subset or site tag for this specimen amounts to: true naive CD4+ T cells. The receptors were gathered from a young man in good health.

This clone was seen a few times. V and J are TRBV4-1 and TRBJ2-1, with 8 bases lining up with TRBD2. Unmatched junction bases numbered 5, after V lost 2 bases and J lost 5 bases. The CDR3 spans 15 residues. Germline values: CDR1 MGHRA, CDR2 YSYEKL. The CDR3 coding sequence is TGCGCCAGCAGCCAATCGGGACTAGACAACAATGAGCAGTTCTTC. Encoded protein: CASSQSGLDNNEQFF.

The table lists this clone with a few counts. V gene TRBV18 combines with J gene TRBJ2-3; TRBD2 agrees at 9 bases. The CDR3 spans 15 residues. J was trimmed by 1 base and V by 2 bases; bases with no gene match: 1. The V gene's germline CDR1 is KGHSH and CDR2 LQKENI. In DNA, the CDR3 is TGTGCCAGCTCACCAGCGGGAGGGGGCACAGATACGCAGTATTTT. Translated, it gives CASSPAGGGTDTQYF.

The rearrangement links TRBV7-8 to TRBJ2-5; D remains unclear. Germline V gene data show CDR1 as SGHVS and CDR2 as FQNEAQ. The CDR3 loop spans 13 amino acids. The V and J ends lost 6 bases and 5 bases respectively, with 13 bases between them. The CDR3 DNA is TGTGCCAGCAGAGTCGCCATGGGGGAGACCCAGTACTTC. Its protein product is CASRVAMGETQYF.

A few counts support this clone. The junction departs from the called germline gene at one end, perhaps through a read error. The chain uses TRBV6-6 and TRBJ2-4, with a weak D call TRBD1 (5 bases). The CDR3 covers 12 residues. Germline V gives CDR1 MNHNY, CDR2 SVGAGI (reference sequence). CDR3 bases: TGTGCCAGCAGTTACTCGGGTGACAGAGAACACTTC. It is translated as CASSYSGDREHF.

This clone has just a few counts. The chain employs TRBV15 and TRBJ2-5; 12 nucleotides match TRBD1. V shed 2 bases and J 6 bases; nucleotides not matched to a gene: 7. CDR1 and CDR2 (germline): LNHNV, YYDKDF (reference sequence). The CDR3 spans 16 residues. CDR3 sequence (DNA): TGTGCCACCAGCAGATCCCCGGGACAGGGGGCGAAGACCCAGTACTTC. This sequence encodes CATSRSPGQGAKTQYF.

The genes are TRBV30 and TRBJ2-1, with 11 bases that match TRBD2. Germline values: CDR1 GTSNPN, CDR2 SVGIG (reference sequence). V dropped 4 bases and J dropped 5; count of bases not matched to a gene: 4. This CDR3 is built from 14 residues. The CDR3 loop reads CAWKASGRNNEQFF. The CDR3 DNA reads as TGTGCCTGGAAGGCTAGCGGGAGGAACAATGAGCAGTTCTTC. The variable domain in full, completed from reference TRBV30 and TRBJ2-1, reads SQTIHQWPATLVQPVGSPLSLECTVEGTSNPNLYWYRQAAGRGLQLLFYSVGIGQISSEVPQNLSASRPQDRQFILSSKKLLLSDSGFYLCAWKASGRNNEQFFGPGTRLTVL.

As concerns this clone: Distinct nucleotide sequences in the sample also encode this CDR3. The chain combines TRBV11-2 with TRBJ2-3; D remains ambiguous. This CDR3 spans 11 amino acids. The V and J ends lost 2 bases and 6 bases respectively, with 3 bases between them. Germline assignment: CDR1 SGHAT and CDR2 FQNNGV. CDR3: CASSLSDTQYF. The CDR3 DNA sequence: TGTGCCAGCAGCTTATCTGATACGCAGTATTTT.

J is TRBJ2-7 and V is TRBV29-1, with 9 bases fitting TRBD1. The length of the CDR3 is 13 residues. The germline CDR1 and CDR2 sequences are SQVTM and ANQGSEA. After removal of 5 bases from V and 3 bases from J, the junction contained 5 bases not matched to a gene. The CDR3, as DNA: TGCAGCGTTACTCCGGGACAGGGCTACGAGCAGTACTTC. Protein sequence: CSVTPGQGYEQYF.

The gene calls are TRBV6-6 and TRBJ2-3; D is unclear. V was shortened by 4 bases and J by 1 base, with 12 bases between the two germline ends. The CDR3 consists of 15 residues. Germline V gene sequence: CDR1 MNHNY, CDR2 SVGAGI (reference sequence). As DNA, the CDR3 is TGTGCCAGCAGTTTCGGACGCGGTGGCACAGATACGCAGTATTTT. Amino acid sequence: CASSFGRGGTDTQYF.

The chain carries TRBV29-1 and TRBJ1-1; tentatively, D is TRBD1 (5 bases). Looked up from germline, CDR1 is SQVTM and CDR2 is ANQGSEA. The CDR3 totals 15 residues. Trimming pared 5 bases from V and 1 base from J, leaving 17 bases between. The CDR3 is CSVCGRDVPNTEAFF. The CDR3 DNA sequence: TGCAGCGTTTGTGGGAGGGACGTCCCGAACACTGAAGCTTTCTTT.

The chain has TRBV5-1 and TRBJ2-2, with 8 positions matching TRBD1. Germline V gene lookup returns CDR1 SGHRS and CDR2 YFSETQ. The V segment lost 3 bases and the J segment 3 bases; nucleotides outside the gene matches: 4. This CDR3 region has 15 residues. In DNA form, the CDR3 reads TGCGCCAGCAGCTATGGACAGGGCGACACCGGGGAGCTGTTTTTT. As protein: CASSYGQGDTGELFF.

As to this clone: It is unclear where the CDR3 begins or ends on the DNA, so no DNA is shown, and the CDR3 is as TCRdb lists it. The chain has TRBV30 and TRBJ2-5. The CDR3 is 11 residues long, ends included. CDR1 and CDR2 (germline): GTSNPN, SVGIG (reference sequence). The CDR3 reads CAWGFLETQYF.

V gene TRBV30 combines with J gene TRBJ1-1; D not resolved. The CDR3 length is 15 residues. V shed 3 bases and J shed 1 base, with 15 bases lying between them. Germline V gene sequence: CDR1 GTSNPN, CDR2 SVGIG (reference sequence). The CDR3: CAWRQPRGWNTEAFF. Here the CDR3 DNA reads TGTGCCTGGAGGCAACCACGGGGTTGGAACACTGAAGCTTTCTTT. The full variable domain, rest sourced from reference TRBV30 and TRBJ1-1, is SQTIHQWPATLVQPVGSPLSLECTVEGTSNPNLYWYRQAAGRGLQLLFYSVGIGQISSEVPQNLSASRPQDRQFILSSKKLLLSDSGFYLCAWRQPRGWNTEAFFGQGTRLTVV.

The rearrangement joins TRBV23-1 to TRBJ2-2, with 11 bases that match TRBD2. TRBV23-1 is known as an ORF, though its function is uncertain. V shed 1 base, J shed 2 bases, and the junction held 9 bases outside the gene matches. This CDR3 comprises 19 residues. CDR3 in amino acids: CASSQLRVAGGPNTGELFF. The CDR3, as DNA: TGCGCCAGCAGTCAATTAAGGGTAGCGGGAGGGCCTAACACCGGGGAGCTGTTTTTT.

This clone was observed a few times. This sequence joins TRBV9 and TRBJ2-1, with 13 bases aligning to TRBD2. Trimming removed 7 bases from V and 9 bases from J; junction bases left unmatched: 7. This CDR3 spans 14 amino acids. Germline values: CDR1 SGDLS, CDR2 YYNGEE. As DNA, the CDR3 is TGTGCCAGCGGGACTAGCGGGGCCCTCGGTGAGCAGTTCTTC. Its protein is CASGTSGALGEQFF.

A few counts support this clone. This chain links TRBV30 with TRBJ2-1; possible D gene TRBD2, 5 bases. CDR1 and CDR2 from the germline V gene are GTSNPN and SVGIG (reference sequence). Trimming took 0 bases from V and 3 from J, leaving 18 bases between them. CDR3 length: 17 amino acids. CDR3 bases: TGTGCCTGGAGTGTAAGGTTAGGCCTAGCAGACTACAATGAGCAGTTCTTC. Residues: CAWSVRLGLADYNEQFF.

This clone was counted between two and nine times. This chain uses TRBV19 with TRBJ2-3, with 8 positions matching TRBD2. Germline V CDR1 and CDR2: LNHDA, SQIVND (reference sequence). The CDR3 is 16 residues long. V shed 8 bases, J shed 2 bases, and the junction held 12 bases outside the gene matches. CDR3 nucleotide sequence: TGTGCCAGTGGGGACCTTACTAGCGGAATCACAGATACGCAGTATTTT. Translating it yields CASGDLTSGITDTQYF. The whole variable domain, remainder taken from reference TRBV19 and TRBJ2-3, is DGGITQSPKYLFRKEGQNVTLSCEQNLNHDAMYWYRQDPGQGLRLIYYSQIVNDFQKGDIAEGYSVSREKKESFPLTVTSAQKNPTAFYLCASGDLTSGITDTQYFGPGTRLTVL.

In this sample, this clone turned up a few times. The chain links TRBV20-1 to TRBJ1-2; no definite D call. V was pared by 4 bases and J by 6 bases, with 9 bases between. CDR1 is DFQATT and CDR2 is SNEGSKA in the germline V gene (reference sequence). The CDR3 length is 11 residues. In DNA, the CDR3 is TGCAGTGCTAACGCGGGTAATGGCTACACCTTC. Encoded protein: CSANAGNGYTF.

The rearrangement joins TRBV30 to TRBJ2-7; 9 bases map to TRBD1. V was clipped by 2 bases and J by 2 bases; unmatched bases: 4. This CDR3 has 14 amino acids. Germline V gene sequence: CDR1 GTSNPN, CDR2 SVGIG (reference sequence). For the CDR3, the DNA is TGTGCCTGGAGTTCGGGACAGGGCGCCTACGAGCAGTACTTC. Amino acid sequence: CAWSSGQGAYEQYF.

This clone has just a few counts. The rearrangement links TRBV30 to TRBJ2-5, with 8 bases matching TRBD2. J lost 9 bases, V lost 3 bases, and 15 bases had no gene match. The CDR3 is made up of 15 amino acids. The germline V gene has CDR1 GTSNPN and CDR2 SVGIG (reference sequence). CDR3 bases: TGTGCCTGGAGCGCCGGGACTAGGGGCATAGCGGCCCAGTACTTC. It encodes CAWSAGTRGIAAQYF.

The CDR3 is CATSRDRGTGSTGELFF. The CDR3 bases are TGTGCCACCAGCAGAGATCGGGGGACAGGGTCCACCGGGGAGCTGTTTTTT. The chain couples TRBV15 to TRBJ2-2; TRBD1 matches at 9 bases. Germline assignment: CDR1 LNHNV and CDR2 YYDKDF (reference sequence). V was clipped by 0 bases and J by 4 bases; unmatched bases: 6. This CDR3 contains 17 residues.

This rearrangement joins TRBV20-1 to TRBJ2-1; TRBD1 aligns across 7 bases. The CDR3 loop spans 11 amino acids. The V gene's germline CDR1 is DFQATT and CDR2 SNEGSKA (reference sequence). V was clipped by 1 base and J by 15 bases; unmatched bases: 6. The CDR3 DNA reads as TGCAGTGCTAGAGTGGGGGACAGTCGGTTCTTC. Translating it yields CSARVGDSRFF.

This clone was picked up a small number of times. The chain employs TRBV21-1 and TRBJ2-7; TRBD2 was called by the table and not checked on the DNA. TRBV21-1 is noted as a pseudogene. The CDR3 runs to 16 residues. The CDR3 loop reads CASSSQREGFRGEQYF. CDR3 sequence (DNA): TGTGCCAGCAGCAGCCAGCGGGAGGGCTTCAGGGGCGAGCAGTACTTC.

V usage is TRBV6-6 and J usage is TRBJ1-2; D is unresolved. The V and J ends lost 2 bases and 1 base respectively, with 8 bases between them. Per the germline V gene, CDR1 is MNHNY and CDR2 is SVGAGI (reference sequence). The CDR3 runs to 14 residues. The CDR3 protein is CASSYVIVNYGYTF. For the CDR3, the DNA is TGTGCCAGCAGTTACGTGATCGTTAACTATGGCTACACCTTC.

This clone was seen a few times. The chain recombines TRBV2 with TRBJ2-7, with 9 nucleotides matching TRBD1. The CDR3 covers 13 residues. Germline V gene data show CDR1 as SNHLY and CDR2 as FYNNEI. V trimming: 6 bases; J trimming: 3 bases; junction bases outside the gene matches: 3. The chain's CDR3 is CASRRTGDYEQYF. The CDR3 DNA sequence: TGTGCCAGCAGGAGGACAGGGGACTACGAGCAGTACTTC.